This T cell receptor beta chain derives from a study of T-cell reconstitution after alpha-beta-depleted transplantation in children. Unique molecular identifiers were incorporated during preparation of the TCRbeta library. TCRdb independently ran MiXCR on the PCR reads; one entry per CDR3 protein. This table holds about 580,000 distinct CDR3 sequences, about 23% found once. General study points: Elevated TCRbeta diversity at day 60 was traced, in some patients, to surviving recipient T cells and thymic progenitors.

The sample holds a few counts of this clonotype. The antigen is not known. Trimming cost V 1 base and J 5 bases; bases outside gene matches: 5. The CDR3 loop spans 15 amino acids. Germline V gene lookup returns CDR1 KGHDR and CDR2 SFDVKD. Material: PBMCs, mostly from graft donor cells, obtained 360 days after TCRalphabeta/CD19-depleted stem cell transplant. This chain joins TRBV24-1 and TRBJ2-5, with 8 bases lining up with TRBD1. This sequence originates from a boy under two years old who had a stem cell transplant for acute myeloid leukemia, so the T cells may come from the graft donor. DNA for the CDR3: TGTGCCACCAGTGATTTTCAGACAGGGGCGGAGACCCAGTACTTC. As protein: CATSDFQTGAETQYF.